This TCR beta chain stems from a study of Graves' ophthalmopathy and Graves' hyperthyroidism. CDR3 length: 13 residues. Trimming shortened V by 3 bases and J by 8 bases, and 10 bases separated the two germline ends. The germline V gene encodes CDR1 SNHLY and CDR2 FYNNEI. Excluded: other autoimmune disease, uncontrolled infection, pregnancy or lactation. Findings and limits, study-wide: Sensitivity of roughly 88% and specificity of roughly 80% were achieved when a 13-signature model separated ophthalmopathy from stable hyperthyroidism.

RNA served as the template for amplifying TCR beta CDR3 regions. Second-round multiplex PCR came after a first-round RT-PCR that employed HTBI primers. From the multiplex PCR reads, TCRdb called clonotypes with MiXCR, one entry per CDR3 protein. The sample contains roughly 500,000 distinct CDR3 sequences, approximately 15% of which appear only once. This clonotype was seen many times. The antigen remains undetermined. Sequencing was done on a sample of blood. The sequence came from a woman in her twenties or thirties with Graves' ophthalmopathy. The chain combines TRBV2 with TRBJ2-2; D perhaps matches TRBD2 (6 bases). CDR3 DNA: TGTGCCAGCAGTGACGGGGGAATAGGGGAGCTGTTTTTT. It yields the protein CASSDGGIGELFF.